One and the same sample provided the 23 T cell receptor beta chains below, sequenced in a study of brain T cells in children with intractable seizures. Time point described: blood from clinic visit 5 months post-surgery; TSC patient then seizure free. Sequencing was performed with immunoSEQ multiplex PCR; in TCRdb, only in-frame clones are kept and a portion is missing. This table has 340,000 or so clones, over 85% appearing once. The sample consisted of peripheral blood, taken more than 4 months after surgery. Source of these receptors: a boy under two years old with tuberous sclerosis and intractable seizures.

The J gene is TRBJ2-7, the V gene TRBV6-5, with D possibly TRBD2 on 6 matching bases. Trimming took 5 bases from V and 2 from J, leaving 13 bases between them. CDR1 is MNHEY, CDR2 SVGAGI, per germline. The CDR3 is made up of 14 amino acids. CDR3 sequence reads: CASSKPGGAYEQYF. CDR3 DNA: TGTGCCAGCAGTAAACCCGGGGGAGCCTACGAGCAGTACTTC.

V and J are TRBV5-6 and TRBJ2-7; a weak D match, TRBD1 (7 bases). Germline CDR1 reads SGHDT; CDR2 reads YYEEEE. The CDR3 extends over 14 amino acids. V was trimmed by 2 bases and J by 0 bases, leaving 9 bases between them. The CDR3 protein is CASSFQGGSYEQYF. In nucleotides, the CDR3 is TGTGCCAGCAGCTTTCAGGGGGGCTCCTACGAGCAGTACTTC. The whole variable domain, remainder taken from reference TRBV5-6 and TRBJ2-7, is DAGVTQSPTHLIKTRGQQVTLRCSPKSGHDTVSWYQQALGQGPQFIFQYYEEEERQRGNFPDRFSGHQFPNYSSELNVNALLLGDSALYLCASSFQGGSYEQYFGPGTRLTVT.

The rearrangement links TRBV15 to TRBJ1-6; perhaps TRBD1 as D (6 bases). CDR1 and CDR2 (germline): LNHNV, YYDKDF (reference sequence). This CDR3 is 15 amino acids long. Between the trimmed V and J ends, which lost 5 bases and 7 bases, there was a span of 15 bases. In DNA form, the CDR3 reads TGTGCCACCAGCTACTTTGGAGGGGGAAATTCACCCCTCCACTTT. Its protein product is CATSYFGGGNSPLHF.

For the CDR3, the DNA is TGTGCCAGCAGCCCCCCTAGGGCGGGAGAGCTTGAGCAGTTCTTC. This translates into CASSPPRAGELEQFF. The rearrangement joins TRBV5-4 to TRBJ2-1; 7 nucleotides align to TRBD2. Trimming cost V 4 bases and J 9 bases; bases outside gene matches: 13. This CDR3 region has 15 residues. CDR1 SGHNT and CDR2 YYREEE come from the germline V gene (reference sequence).

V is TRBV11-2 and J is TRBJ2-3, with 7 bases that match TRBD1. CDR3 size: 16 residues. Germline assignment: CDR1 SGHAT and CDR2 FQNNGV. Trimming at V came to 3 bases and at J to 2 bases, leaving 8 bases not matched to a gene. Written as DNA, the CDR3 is TGTGCCAGCAGCTTGAGGGGGCGCCTGTACACAGATACGCAGTATTTT. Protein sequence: CASSLRGRLYTDTQYF.

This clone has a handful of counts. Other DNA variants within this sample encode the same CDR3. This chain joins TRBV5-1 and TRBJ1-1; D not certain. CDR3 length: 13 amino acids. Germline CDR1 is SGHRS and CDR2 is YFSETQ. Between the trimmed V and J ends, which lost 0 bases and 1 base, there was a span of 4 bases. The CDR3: CASSLAGNTEAFF. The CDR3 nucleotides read TGCGCCAGCAGCTTGGCAGGGAACACTGAAGCTTTCTTT.

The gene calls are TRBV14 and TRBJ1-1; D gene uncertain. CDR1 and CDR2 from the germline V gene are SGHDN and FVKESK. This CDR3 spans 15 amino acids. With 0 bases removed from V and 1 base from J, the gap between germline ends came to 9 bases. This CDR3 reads CASSQEGRRNTEAFF. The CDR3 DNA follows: TGTGCCAGCAGCCAAGAGGGCCGGAGGAACACTGAAGCTTTCTTT.

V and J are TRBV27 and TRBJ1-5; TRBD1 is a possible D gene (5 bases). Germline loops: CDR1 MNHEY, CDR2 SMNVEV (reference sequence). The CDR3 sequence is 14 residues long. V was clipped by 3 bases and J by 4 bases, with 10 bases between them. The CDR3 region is CASSLGGVNQPQHF. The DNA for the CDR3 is TGTGCCAGCAGTTTGGGGGGGGTTAATCAGCCCCAGCATTTT.

The CDR3 reads CASSAQSNTGELFF. The CDR3 DNA reads as TGTGCCAGCAGCGCACAGTCGAACACCGGGGAGCTGTTTTTT. The chain links TRBV5-7 to TRBJ2-2, with D hard to call. TRBV5-7 belongs to the ORF category, with a function that is uncertain. This CDR3 region has 14 residues. Trimming removed 4 bases at V and 0 bases at J, with 7 bases between.

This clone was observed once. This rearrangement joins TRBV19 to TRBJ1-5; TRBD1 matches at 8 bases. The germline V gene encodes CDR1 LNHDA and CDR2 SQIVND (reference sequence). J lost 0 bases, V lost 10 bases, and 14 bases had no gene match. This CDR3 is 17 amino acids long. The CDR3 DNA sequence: TGTGCCACCCTAGGGACAGGAACACTGTATAGCAATCAGCCCCAGCATTTT. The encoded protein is CATLGTGTLYSNQPQHF.

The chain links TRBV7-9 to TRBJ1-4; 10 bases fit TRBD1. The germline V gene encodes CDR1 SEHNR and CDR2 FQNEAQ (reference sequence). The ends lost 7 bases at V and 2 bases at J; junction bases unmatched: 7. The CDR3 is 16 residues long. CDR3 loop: CASTETGGGTNEKLFF. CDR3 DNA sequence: TGTGCCAGCACCGAGACAGGGGGCGGGACTAATGAAAAACTGTTTTTT.

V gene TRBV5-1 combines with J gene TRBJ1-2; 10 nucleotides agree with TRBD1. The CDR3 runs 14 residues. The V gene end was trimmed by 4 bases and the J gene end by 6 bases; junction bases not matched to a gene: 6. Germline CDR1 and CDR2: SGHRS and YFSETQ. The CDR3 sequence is CASSRGTGDDGYTF. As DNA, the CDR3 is TGCGCCAGCAGCCGAGGGACAGGGGATGATGGCTACACCTTC.

CDR3 protein: CASSFFDRGHYGYTF. CDR3 DNA sequence: TGTGCCAGCAGCTTTTTTGACAGGGGGCACTATGGCTACACCTTC. The V and J genes are TRBV5-6 and TRBJ1-2; 10 positions agree with TRBD1. V gave up 2 bases and J gave up 3 bases; unmatched junction bases: 4. The CDR3 has 15 residues. The V gene's germline CDR1 is SGHDT and CDR2 YYEEEE.

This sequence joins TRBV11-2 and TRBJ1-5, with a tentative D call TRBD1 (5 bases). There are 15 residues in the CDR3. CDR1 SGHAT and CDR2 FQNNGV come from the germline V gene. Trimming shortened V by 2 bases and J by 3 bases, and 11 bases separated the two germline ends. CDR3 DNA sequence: TGTGCCAGCAGCTTAATGGGGCAGGACAATCAGCCCCAGCATTTT. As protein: CASSLMGQDNQPQHF.

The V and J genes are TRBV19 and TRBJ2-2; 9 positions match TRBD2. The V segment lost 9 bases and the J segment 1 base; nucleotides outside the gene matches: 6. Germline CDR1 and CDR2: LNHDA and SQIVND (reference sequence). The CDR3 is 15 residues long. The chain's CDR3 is CASNLLAGNTGELFF. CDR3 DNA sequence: TGTGCCAGCAACCTACTAGCGGGGAACACCGGGGAGCTGTTTTTT.

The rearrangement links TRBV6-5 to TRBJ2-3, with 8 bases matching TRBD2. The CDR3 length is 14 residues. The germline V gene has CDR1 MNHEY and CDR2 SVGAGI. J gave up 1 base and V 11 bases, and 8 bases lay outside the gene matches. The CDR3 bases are TGTGCCCTCTCAGGGCGGGAGGGCACAGATACGCAGTATTTT. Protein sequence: CALSGREGTDTQYF.

CDR3: CASSWRGDYNEQFF. The CDR3 nucleotides are TGTGCCAGCAGCTGGCGGGGGGACTACAATGAGCAGTTCTTC. The rearrangement links TRBV7-9 to TRBJ2-1; 8 bases line up with TRBD2. The V segment lost 4 bases and the J segment 3 bases; nucleotides outside the gene matches: 2. CDR1 and CDR2 from the germline V gene are SEHNR and FQNEAQ (reference sequence). The CDR3 is 14 residues long.

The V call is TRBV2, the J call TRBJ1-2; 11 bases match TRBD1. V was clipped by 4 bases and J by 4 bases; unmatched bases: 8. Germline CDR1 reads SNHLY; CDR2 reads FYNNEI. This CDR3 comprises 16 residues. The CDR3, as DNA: TGTGCCAGCAGTGGGGCAACCGGGACAGGGGGCTATGGCTACACCTTC. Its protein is CASSGATGTGGYGYTF.

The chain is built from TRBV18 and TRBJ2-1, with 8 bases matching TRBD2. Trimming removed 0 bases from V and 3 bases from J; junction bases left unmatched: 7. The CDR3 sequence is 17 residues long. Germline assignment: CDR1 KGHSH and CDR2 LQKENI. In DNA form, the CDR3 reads TGTGCCAGCTCACCACCCCGGGATAGCGGGGACTACAATGAGCAGTTCTTC. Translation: CASSPPRDSGDYNEQFF. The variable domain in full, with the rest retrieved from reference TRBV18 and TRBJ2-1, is NAGVMQNPRHLVRRRGQEARLRCSPMKGHSHVYWYRQLPEEGLKFMVYLQKENIIDESGMPKERFSAEFPKEGPSILRIQQVVRGDSAAYFCASSPPRDSGDYNEQFFGPGTRLTVL.

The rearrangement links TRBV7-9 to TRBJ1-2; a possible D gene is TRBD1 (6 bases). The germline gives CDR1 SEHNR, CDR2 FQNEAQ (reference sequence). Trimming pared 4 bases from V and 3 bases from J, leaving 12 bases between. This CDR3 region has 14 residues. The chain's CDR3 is CASSSSQGYYGYTF. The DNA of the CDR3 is TGTGCCAGCAGCTCCTCCCAGGGGTACTATGGCTACACCTTC.

For the CDR3, the DNA is TGTGCCATCAGGGCGACCGGGACAGGGGGCTTCGATGGCTACACCTTC. Protein: CAIRATGTGGFDGYTF. This chain links TRBV10-3 with TRBJ1-2, with 12 positions matching TRBD1. V shed 6 bases, J shed 6 bases, and the junction held 11 bases outside the gene matches. Per germline, CDR1 ENHRY and CDR2 SYGVKD. The CDR3 length is 16 residues.

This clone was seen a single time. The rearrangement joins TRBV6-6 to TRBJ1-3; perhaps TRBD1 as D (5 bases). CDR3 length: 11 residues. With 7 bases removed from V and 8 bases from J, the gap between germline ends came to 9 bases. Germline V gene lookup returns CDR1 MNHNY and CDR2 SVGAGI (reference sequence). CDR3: CASNQGYTIYF. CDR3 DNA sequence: TGTGCCAGCAACCAGGGATACACCATATATTTT.

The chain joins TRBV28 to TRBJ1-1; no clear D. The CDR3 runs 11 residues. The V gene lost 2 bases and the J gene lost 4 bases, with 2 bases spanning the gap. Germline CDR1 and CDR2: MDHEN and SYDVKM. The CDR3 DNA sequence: TGTGCCAGCAGTTTAGGCACTGAAGCTTTCTTT. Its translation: CASSLGTEAFF.